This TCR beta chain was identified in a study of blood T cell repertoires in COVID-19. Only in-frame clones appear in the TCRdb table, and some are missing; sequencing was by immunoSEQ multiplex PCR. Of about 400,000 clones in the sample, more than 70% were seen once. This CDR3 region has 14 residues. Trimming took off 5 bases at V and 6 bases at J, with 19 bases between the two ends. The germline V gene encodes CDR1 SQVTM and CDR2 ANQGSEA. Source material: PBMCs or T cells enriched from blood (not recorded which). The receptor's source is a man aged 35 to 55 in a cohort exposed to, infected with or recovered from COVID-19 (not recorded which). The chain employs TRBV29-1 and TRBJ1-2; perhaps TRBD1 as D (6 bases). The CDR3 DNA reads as TGCAGCGTTCCAGTGCTGAAGGGGGTGGATGGCTACACCTTC. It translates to CSVPVLKGVDGYTF.